This T cell receptor beta chain was obtained from a study of blood T cell repertoires in COVID-19. Study-level background: COVID-19 samples collected from the United States, Italy and Spain covered acute and convalescent phases. Sources were T cells, B-cell-depleted T cells, or PBMCs; the material itself was cDNA or gDNA.

Germline V gene sequence: CDR1 SGHTA, CDR2 FQGNSA. The length of the CDR3 is 15 residues. Trimming stripped 1 base from V and 6 bases from J, with 14 bases between. How the authors handled the data: Reference gene primer amplification in the assay estimated nucleated cell counts. The table came from immunoSEQ multiplex PCR; TCRdb's copy has only in-frame clones and leaves some out. For V, J and clone size, that table is used; D and trimming come from the DNA. The repertoire has 30,000 to 45,000 clones, approximately 90% of them found once; the top ten carry around 7%. Only one count was recorded for this clone.

The rearrangement links TRBV7-2 to TRBJ2-3; tentatively, D is TRBD2 (5 bases). This receptor was obtained from a human donor in a cohort sampled during active COVID-19. Sequenced input: peripheral blood. CDR3 sequence: CASSLEYGMGDTQYF. For the CDR3, the DNA is TGTGCCAGCAGCTTAGAGTACGGGATGGGGGATACGCAGTATTTT.